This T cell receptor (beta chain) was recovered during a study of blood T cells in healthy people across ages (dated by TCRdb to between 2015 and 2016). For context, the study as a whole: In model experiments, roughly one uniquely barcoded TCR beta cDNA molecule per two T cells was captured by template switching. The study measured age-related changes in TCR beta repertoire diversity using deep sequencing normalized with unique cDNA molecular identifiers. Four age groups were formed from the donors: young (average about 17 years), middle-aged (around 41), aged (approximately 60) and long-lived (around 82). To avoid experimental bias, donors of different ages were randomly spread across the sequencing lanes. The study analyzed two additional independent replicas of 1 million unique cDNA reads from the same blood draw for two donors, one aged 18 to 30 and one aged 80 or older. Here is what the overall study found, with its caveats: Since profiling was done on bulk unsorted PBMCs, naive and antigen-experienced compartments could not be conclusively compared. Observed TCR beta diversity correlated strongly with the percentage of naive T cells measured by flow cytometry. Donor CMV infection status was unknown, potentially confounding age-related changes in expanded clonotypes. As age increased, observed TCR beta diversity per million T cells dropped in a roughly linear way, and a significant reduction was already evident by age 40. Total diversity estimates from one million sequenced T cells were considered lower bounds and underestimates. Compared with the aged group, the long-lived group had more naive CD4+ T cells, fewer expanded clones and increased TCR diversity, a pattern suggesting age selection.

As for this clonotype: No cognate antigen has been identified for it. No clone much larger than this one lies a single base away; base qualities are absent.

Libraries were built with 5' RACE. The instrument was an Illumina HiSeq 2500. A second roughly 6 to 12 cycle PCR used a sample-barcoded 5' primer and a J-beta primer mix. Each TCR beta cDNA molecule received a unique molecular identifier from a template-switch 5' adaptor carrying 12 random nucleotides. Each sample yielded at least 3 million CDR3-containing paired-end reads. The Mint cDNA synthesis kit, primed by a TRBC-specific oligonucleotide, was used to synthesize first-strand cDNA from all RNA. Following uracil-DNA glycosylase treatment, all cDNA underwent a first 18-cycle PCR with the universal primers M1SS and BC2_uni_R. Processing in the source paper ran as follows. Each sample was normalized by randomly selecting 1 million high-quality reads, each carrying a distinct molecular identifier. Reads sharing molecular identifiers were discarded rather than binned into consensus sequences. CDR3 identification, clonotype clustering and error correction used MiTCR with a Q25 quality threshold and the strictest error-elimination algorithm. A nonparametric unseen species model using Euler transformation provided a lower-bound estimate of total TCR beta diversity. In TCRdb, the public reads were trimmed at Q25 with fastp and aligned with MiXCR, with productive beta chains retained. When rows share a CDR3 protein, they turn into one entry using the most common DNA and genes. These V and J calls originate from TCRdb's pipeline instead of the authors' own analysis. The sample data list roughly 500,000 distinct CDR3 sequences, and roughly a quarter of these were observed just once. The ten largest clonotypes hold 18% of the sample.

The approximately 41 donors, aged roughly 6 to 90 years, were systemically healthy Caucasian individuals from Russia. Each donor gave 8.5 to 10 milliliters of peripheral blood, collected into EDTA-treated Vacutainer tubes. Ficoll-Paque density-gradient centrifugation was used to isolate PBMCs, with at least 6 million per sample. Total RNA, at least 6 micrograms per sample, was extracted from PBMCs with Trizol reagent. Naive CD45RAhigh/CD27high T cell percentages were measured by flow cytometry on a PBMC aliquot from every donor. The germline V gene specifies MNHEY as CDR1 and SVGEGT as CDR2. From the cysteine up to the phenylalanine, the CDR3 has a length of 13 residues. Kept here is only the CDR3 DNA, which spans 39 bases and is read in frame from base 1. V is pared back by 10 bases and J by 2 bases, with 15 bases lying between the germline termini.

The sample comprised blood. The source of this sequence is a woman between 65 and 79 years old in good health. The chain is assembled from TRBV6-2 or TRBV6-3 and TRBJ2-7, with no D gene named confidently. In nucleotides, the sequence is TGTGCCATTTCATCTTCCCCTCCCTACGAGCAGTACTTC. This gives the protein CAISSSPPYEQYF.